Listed here are 25 T cell receptor beta chains from one sample, sequenced in a study of shared clonotypes between healthy human individuals. Terminally differentiated effector memory CD45RA+ cells were left out of the naive CD8 fraction, which was CD45RO-negative and positively selected for CCR7. Generated by immunoSEQ multiplex PCR, the TCRdb table keeps only in-frame clones and is missing some. In the table there are a few million clones, around 93% of which are singletons. The sequencing sample was made of naive CD8+ T cells from PBMCs. The receptors stem from a man between 18 and 29 years old in good health. Some clones in this sample may be carry-over from other donors' samples.

The J gene is TRBJ2-1, the V gene TRBV30, with a tentative D call TRBD2 (5 bases). Germline CDR1 reads GTSNPN; CDR2 reads SVGIG (reference sequence). The CDR3 length is 14 residues. V was trimmed by 1 base and J by 4 bases, leaving 11 bases between them. In DNA form, the CDR3 reads TGTGCCTGGAGTGGTGGGAGTGTTTACAATGAGCAGTTCTTC. Translation gives CAWSGGSVYNEQFF. Looking up the rest from reference TRBV30 and TRBJ2-1 gives the full variable domain: SQTIHQWPATLVQPVGSPLSLECTVEGTSNPNLYWYRQAAGRGLQLLFYSVGIGQISSEVPQNLSASRPQDRQFILSSKKLLLSDSGFYLCAWSGGSVYNEQFFGPGTRLTVL.

This chain links TRBV19 with TRBJ1-2; the D is unclear. The V gene lost 3 bases and the J gene lost 5 bases, with 16 bases spanning the gap. The CDR3 is 15 amino acids. The germline V gene encodes CDR1 LNHDA and CDR2 SQIVND (reference sequence). Here the CDR3 DNA reads TGTGCCAGTAGTATGGCCCCCAGCCCGTTGTATGGCTACACCTTC. This codes for CASSMAPSPLYGYTF.

The CDR3 DNA is TGTGCCAGCAGCCCCCCTGGGGACTACGAGCAGTACTTC. As protein: CASSPPGDYEQYF. V and J are TRBV7-9 and TRBJ2-7; D call uncertain. Trimming removed 5 bases at V and 3 bases at J, with 11 bases between. CDR3 size: 13 residues. Germline V gives CDR1 SEHNR, CDR2 FQNEAQ (reference sequence).

J is TRBJ2-5 and V is TRBV4-2; TRBD2 matches 15 bases. The length of the CDR3 is 22 residues. CDR1 is LGHNA and CDR2 is YNFKEQ in the germline V gene. Trimming cost V 2 bases and J 2 bases; bases outside gene matches: 18. The CDR3 nucleotides are TGTGCCAGCAGCCAATGGACAGGTGACTCCGGGACTAGCGGGAGGATACAAGAGACCCAGTACTTC. This encodes CASSQWTGDSGTSGRIQETQYF.

With respect to this clone: Within the sample, other DNA sequences also encode this same CDR3. The genes are TRBV7-9 and TRBJ2-7; 7 bases are a match to TRBD2. V was pared by 3 bases and J by 4 bases, with 3 bases of the junction left unmatched. The germline CDR1 and CDR2 sequences are SEHNR and FQNEAQ (reference sequence). The CDR3 is made up of 13 amino acids. CDR3 DNA sequence: TGTGCCAGCAGCTTTTCACTAGCGTACGAGCAGTACTTC. The encoded protein is CASSFSLAYEQYF. The whole variable domain, remainder taken from reference TRBV7-9 and TRBJ2-7, is DTGVSQNPRHKITKRGQNVTFRCDPISEHNRLYWYRQTLGQGPEFLTYFQNEAQLEKSRLLSDRFSAERPKGSFSTLEIQRTEQGDSAMYLCASSFSLAYEQYFGPGTRLTVT.

In its sample, this clone was seen once. The rearrangement joins TRBV27 to TRBJ2-1; D is ambiguous. The ends were cut back, 2 bases at V and 6 bases at J, with 8 bases in the middle. CDR1 and CDR2 (germline): MNHEY, SMNVEV (reference sequence). CDR3 length equals 13 residues. CDR3 nucleotides: TGTGCCAGCAGTTTACTTGGTTTCAATGAGCAGTTCTTC. This gives the protein CASSLLGFNEQFF.

The V gene is TRBV29-1, the J gene TRBJ1-3; D is possibly TRBD1 (6 bases). V dropped 4 bases and J dropped 4 bases, with 14 bases sitting between them. The CDR3 is made up of 14 amino acids. Germline CDR1 reads SQVTM; CDR2 reads ANQGSEA. The CDR3 DNA reads as TGCAGCGTTGTGGGGGGGGCTTACGGAAACACCATATATTTT. Translating it yields CSVVGGAYGNTIYF. Using reference TRBV29-1 and TRBJ1-3 for the parts outside the CDR3, the full variable domain is SAVISQKPSRDICQRGTSLTIQCQVDSQVTMMFWYRQQPGQSLTLIATANQGSEATYESGFVIDKFPISRPNLTFSTLTVSNMSPEDSSIYLCSVVGGAYGNTIYFGEGSWLTVV.

This chain links TRBV7-8 with TRBJ2-7; 14 nucleotides agree with TRBD2. V was clipped by 5 bases and J by 5 bases; unmatched bases: 11. The CDR3 sequence is 17 residues long. Germline V gene sequence: CDR1 SGHVS, CDR2 FQNEAQ. In DNA form, the CDR3 reads TGTGCCAGCAGCCCACCGGGACTAGCGGGAGTTCGAGACGAGCAGTACTTC. Translation gives CASSPPGLAGVRDEQYF.

On this clone itself: The same CDR3 also results from other DNA sequences found in this sample. V gene TRBV4-1 combines with J gene TRBJ1-5; maybe TRBD1 (5 bases). Trimming left V 1 base short and J 4 bases short, with 8 bases between. The CDR3 runs to 14 residues. The germline CDR1 and CDR2 sequences are MGHRA and YSYEKL. The CDR3 loop reads CASSQVSGNQPQHF. CDR3 bases: TGCGCCAGCAGCCAAGTCTCAGGGAATCAGCCCCAGCATTTT.

The chain carries TRBV6-1 and TRBJ2-7, with TRBD2 as a possible D gene (6 bases). CDR1 is MNHNS, CDR2 SASEGT, per germline. The CDR3 contains 15 residues. Deletions cut 6 bases from V and 1 base from J, with 16 bases between. In DNA form, the CDR3 reads TGTGCCAGCAGGGCGCGGACACTAGCTTCCTACGAGCAGTACTTC. Its translation is CASRARTLASYEQYF.

The chain recombines TRBV7-3 with TRBJ2-7; possible D gene TRBD1, 6 bases. The CDR3 is 14 residues long. Germline V gene data show CDR1 as SGHTA and CDR2 as FQGTGA. With 4 bases removed from V and 9 bases from J, the gap between germline ends came to 19 bases. CDR3 loop: CASSSFDGSGVQYF. In DNA, the CDR3 is TGTGCCAGCAGCTCCTTCGATGGGTCAGGGGTGCAGTACTTC.

The chain employs TRBV2 and TRBJ2-3; D unresolved. Per germline, CDR1 SNHLY and CDR2 FYNNEI. V was shortened by 4 bases and J by 0 bases, with 11 bases between the two germline ends. The CDR3 has 15 residues. CDR3: CASSGSSQSTDTQYF. Here the CDR3 DNA reads TGTGCCAGCAGTGGGTCTTCCCAAAGCACAGATACGCAGTATTTT.

This chain connects TRBV9 to TRBJ2-7, with 12 bases lining up with TRBD2. Germline lookup yields CDR1 SGDLS and CDR2 YYNGEE. The ends lost 4 bases at V and 6 bases at J; junction bases unmatched: 5. The CDR3 totals 14 residues. CDR3 sequence: CASSWGLAGPEQYF. The CDR3 coding sequence is TGTGCCAGCAGCTGGGGACTAGCGGGCCCCGAGCAGTACTTC.

This chain uses TRBV7-3 with TRBJ2-5, with 7 nucleotides matching TRBD1. The germline V gene encodes CDR1 SGHTA and CDR2 FQGTGA. The CDR3 contains 13 residues. Germline trimming cut 5 bases from V and 6 bases from J; bases unmatched to any gene: 6. The CDR3 is CASSVTGQQTQYF. CDR3 DNA sequence: TGTGCCAGCAGCGTGACAGGGCAACAGACCCAGTACTTC. Complete variable domain (other parts from reference TRBV7-3 and TRBJ2-5): GAGVSQTPSNKVTEKGKYVELRCDPISGHTALYWYRQSLGQGPEFLIYFQGTGAADDSGLPNDRFFAVRPEGSVSTLKIQRTERGDSAVYLCASSVTGQQTQYFGPGTRLLVL.

V is TRBV7-3 and J is TRBJ2-3, with TRBD2 identical over 7 bases. Looked up from germline, CDR1 is SGHTA and CDR2 is FQGTGA. V lost 5 bases to trimming and J lost 1 base; unmatched junction nucleotides: 6. The CDR3 totals 15 residues. CDR3 nucleotide sequence: TGTGCCAGCAGCCACAGCGGGACGGGCACAGATACGCAGTATTTT. Protein: CASSHSGTGTDTQYF.

CDR3 DNA sequence: TGTGCCAGCAGTGTCCGGGACTGGACCTACGAGCAGTACTTC. Residues: CASSVRDWTYEQYF. J is TRBJ2-7 and V is TRBV6-1, with TRBD2 as a possible D gene (6 bases). Trimming cost V 4 bases and J 2 bases, with 12 bases left between them. The CDR3 is 14 amino acids. Germline CDR1 is MNHNS and CDR2 is SASEGT.

The gene calls are TRBV29-1 and TRBJ2-3; no clear D gene. CDR1 is SQVTM and CDR2 is ANQGSEA in the germline V gene. The CDR3 length is 14 residues. The V and J ends lost 5 bases and 3 bases respectively, with 15 bases between them. The CDR3 reads CSVSRASGTDTQYF. CDR3 nucleotide sequence: TGCAGCGTTTCTCGGGCTAGTGGGACAGATACGCAGTATTTT.

The chain employs TRBV18 and TRBJ2-2, with D maybe TRBD1 (5 bases). V dropped 5 bases and J dropped 1 base, with 14 bases sitting between them. Germline V CDR1 and CDR2: KGHSH, LQKENI. The CDR3 sequence is 16 residues long. In DNA, the CDR3 is TGTGCCAGCTCAACACAGGCTTCCCTGAACACCGGGGAGCTGTTTTTT. It yields the protein CASSTQASLNTGELFF. The complete variable domain, with remaining parts taken from reference TRBV18 and TRBJ2-2, reads NAGVMQNPRHLVRRRGQEARLRCSPMKGHSHVYWYRQLPEEGLKFMVYLQKENIIDESGMPKERFSAEFPKEGPSILRIQQVVRGDSAAYFCASSTQASLNTGELFFGEGSRLTVL.

Comments on this clone: The same CDR3 is also encoded by other DNA sequences in this sample. The chain is built from TRBV30 and TRBJ2-2; the D is unclear. Trimming cost V 0 bases and J 3 bases, with 8 bases left between them. CDR1 GTSNPN and CDR2 SVGIG come from the germline V gene (reference sequence). The CDR3 totals 14 residues. This CDR3 reads CAWSVLRDTGELFF. CDR3 coding DNA: TGTGCCTGGAGTGTTCTACGGGACACCGGGGAGCTGTTTTTT.

This chain links TRBV9 with TRBJ2-3, with D hard to call. V dropped 3 bases and J dropped 4 bases, with 6 bases sitting between them. The CDR3 is made up of 12 amino acids. Looked up from germline, CDR1 is SGDLS and CDR2 is YYNGEE. DNA of the CDR3: TGTGCCAGCAGCGGATATGCAGATACGCAGTATTTT. Translating it yields CASSGYADTQYF.

The chain carries TRBV7-2 and TRBJ2-2, with TRBD2 identical over 7 bases. CDR3 length equals 16 residues. Germline V CDR1 and CDR2: SGHTA, FQGNSA. Trimming cost V 5 bases and J 6 bases; bases outside gene matches: 12. This CDR3 reads CASSDGLELPPGELFF. The CDR3 nucleotides read TGTGCCAGCAGCGATGGACTAGAATTGCCCCCCGGGGAGCTGTTTTTT.

The chain joins TRBV5-6 to TRBJ1-5, with 7 bases fitting TRBD1. V shed 0 bases, J shed 6 bases, and the junction held 9 bases outside the gene matches. Germline CDR1 reads SGHDT; CDR2 reads YYEEEE. This CDR3 comprises 16 residues. CDR3 nucleotides: TGTGCCAGCAGCTTGGCGGATCAGGGGGGAAGTCAGCCCCAGCATTTT. It yields the protein CASSLADQGGSQPQHF.

A few counts support this clone. This chain uses TRBV10-3 with TRBJ2-1, with 9 bases identical to TRBD2. This CDR3 region has 15 residues. With 6 bases clipped from V and 5 bases from J, the junction kept 8 bases outside the gene matches. CDR1 is ENHRY, CDR2 SYGVKD, per germline. The CDR3 DNA is TGTGCCATCAGGGGGACTAGCTCACAAGACAATGAGCAGTTCTTC. Its protein is CAIRGTSSQDNEQFF.

The chain is built from TRBV23-1 and TRBJ1-4, with D perhaps matching TRBD1 (6 bases). TRBV23-1 is identified as an open reading frame with a role that is uncertain. The CDR3 is made up of 15 amino acids. Between the trimmed V and J ends, which lost 0 bases and 7 bases, there was a span of 12 bases. CDR3 region: CASSQSAGESEKLFF. As DNA, the CDR3 is TGCGCCAGCAGTCAATCTGCAGGGGAGAGTGAAAAACTGTTTTTT.

The chain joins TRBV27 to TRBJ1-5; perhaps TRBD1 as D (6 bases). The CDR3 length is 15 residues. From germline, CDR1 is MNHEY and CDR2 SMNVEV (reference sequence). V was cut by 4 bases and J by 7 bases, with 17 bases left in between. This chain's CDR3 is CASSSQTGSGQPQHF. Written as DNA, the CDR3 is TGTGCCAGCAGTTCGCAGACAGGTTCAGGGCAGCCCCAGCATTTT.